The source of this TCR beta chain is a study of blood T cell repertoires in COVID-19. Study at large: Italy, Spain and the United States were the sources of the convalescent and acute COVID-19 samples.

Sequencing was performed with immunoSEQ multiplex PCR; in TCRdb, only in-frame clones are kept and a portion is missing. The sample records about 190,000 clones, about 85% being singletons. The receptor was derived from a woman aged 40 to 55 in a cohort exposed to, infected with or recovered from COVID-19 (not recorded which). Sequenced material: PBMCs or T cells enriched from blood (not recorded which).

CDR3 sequence (DNA): TGTGCCAGCAGCCCCACGCCAGGCAGTAAATCCTATGGCTACACCTTC. As protein: CASSPTPGSKSYGYTF. This rearrangement joins TRBV4-2 to TRBJ1-2; D remains ambiguous. The germline V gene encodes CDR1 LGHNA and CDR2 YNFKEQ. This CDR3 is 16 amino acids long. V was clipped by 4 bases and J by 4 bases, with 19 bases between them.